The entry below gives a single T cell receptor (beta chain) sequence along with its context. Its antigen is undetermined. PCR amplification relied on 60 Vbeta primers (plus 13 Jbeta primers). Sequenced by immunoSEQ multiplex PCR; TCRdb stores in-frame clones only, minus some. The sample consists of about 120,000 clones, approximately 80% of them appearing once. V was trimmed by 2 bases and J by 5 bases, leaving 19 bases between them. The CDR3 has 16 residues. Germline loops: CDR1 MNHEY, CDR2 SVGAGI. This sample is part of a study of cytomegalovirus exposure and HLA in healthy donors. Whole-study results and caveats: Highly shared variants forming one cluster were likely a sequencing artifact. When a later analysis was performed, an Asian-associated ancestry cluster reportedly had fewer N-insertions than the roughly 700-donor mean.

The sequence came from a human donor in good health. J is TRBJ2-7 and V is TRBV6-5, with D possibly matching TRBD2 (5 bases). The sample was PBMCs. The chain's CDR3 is CASSYTRTPAGNEQYF. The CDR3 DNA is TGTGCCAGCAGTTACACAAGGACTCCGGCGGGCAACGAGCAGTACTTC.